This T cell receptor beta chain was identified in a study of blood T cell repertoires in COVID-19. Study details: From the United States, Italy and Spain came samples of acute and convalescent COVID-19. T cells, B-cell-depleted T cells, or PBMCs provided the cDNA or gDNA that served as material.

Trimming removed 1 base from V and 4 bases from J; junction bases left unmatched: 4. This CDR3 has 15 amino acids. The V gene's germline CDR1 is SEHNR and CDR2 FQNEAQ (reference sequence). TCRdb keeps only in-frame clones here, not all; method: immunoSEQ multiplex PCR. The sample consists of about 100,000 clones, approximately 90% of them appearing once. Sequencing input: peripheral blood. The clonotype originates from a man aged 50-59 years with active COVID-19. The chain joins TRBV7-9 to TRBJ2-1, with 7 nucleotides matching TRBD1. The CDR3 loop reads CASSLVRGPYNEQFF. CDR3 coding DNA: TGTGCCAGCAGCTTAGTAAGGGGGCCGTACAATGAGCAGTTCTTC.